This T cell receptor (beta chain) was identified in a study of T-cell memory formation after mild COVID-19. General study results and limits: That cross-reactive memory joined was suggested by some responding clones appearing in pre-infection memory. Contracting clones, day 15 to 85, had balanced CD4/CD8, and later expanders favored CD4+. Specificity for SARS-CoV-2 was not confirmed among the second-wave clones peaking on day 37.

This CDR3 spans 16 amino acids. With V trimmed by 1 base and J by 1 base, 5 bases remained unmatched. CDR1 and CDR2 (germline): SGHVS, FQNEAQ. A remark on this clonotype: Its antigen is undetermined.

Constant-segment primers and 5'RACE yielded cDNA libraries for TCR alpha and TCR beta, each carrying sample barcodes and UMIs. TCRdb fed the 5' RACE reads into MiXCR, producing one record per CDR3 protein. The table lists about 190,000 distinct CDR3 sequences, roughly 18% of them singletons. The chain combines TRBV7-8 with TRBJ2-3; 7 nucleotides match TRBD1. Sample: PBMCs or a T cell subset sorted from them (not recorded which). The TCR originated in an adult woman who had mild COVID-19 (a few samples of this study predate the infection). Cell type and time point are not known. The CDR3 region has the DNA TGTGCCAGCAGCTTAGTTAGCACAGGGGGCACAGATACGCAGTATTTT. This sequence encodes CASSLVSTGGTDTQYF.